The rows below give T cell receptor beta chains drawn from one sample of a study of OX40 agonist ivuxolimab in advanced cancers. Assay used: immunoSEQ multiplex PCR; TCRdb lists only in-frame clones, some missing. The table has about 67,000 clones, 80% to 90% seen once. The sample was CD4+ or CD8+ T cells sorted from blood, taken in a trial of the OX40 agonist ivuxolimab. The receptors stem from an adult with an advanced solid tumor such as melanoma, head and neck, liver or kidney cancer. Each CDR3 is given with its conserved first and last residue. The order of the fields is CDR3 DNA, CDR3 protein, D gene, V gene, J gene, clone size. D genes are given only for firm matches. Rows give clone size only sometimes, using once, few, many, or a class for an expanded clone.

TGTGCTAGCAGCTTAAACCCTGGAAACTACGAGCAGTACTTC	CASSLNPGNYEQYF	.	TRBV7-7	TRBJ2-7	.
TGTGCCAGCAGCTTTGGGGGGGTTTTACAAGACTCTGGGGCCAACGTCCTGACTTTC	CASSFGGVLQDSGANVLTF	TRBD2	TRBV7-9	TRBJ2-6	.
TGTGCCAGCAGACGACAGGGGGGCACTGAAGCTTTCTTT	CASRRQGGTEAFF	TRBD1	TRBV18	TRBJ1-1	.
TGTGCCAGTAGTATGGGCGGCGGAACCTACGAGCAGTACTTC	CASSMGGGTYEQYF	.	TRBV19	TRBJ2-7	.
TGTGCCAGCAGCCTAGCGGCCTACGAGCAGTACTTC	CASSLAAYEQYF	TRBD2	TRBV5-6	TRBJ2-7	.
TGCGCCAGCAAATTGGCAGGCACCTACAATGAGCAGTTCTTC	CASKLAGTYNEQFF	.	TRBV5-1	TRBJ2-1	.
TGTGCCACCAGCAGAGATCGAGTAGCCAAAAACATTCAGTACTTC	CATSRDRVAKNIQYF	.	TRBV15	TRBJ2-4	.
TGCGCCAGCAGCTTGGTTAGACAGAACGCACCCACCGGGGAGCTGTTTTTT	CASSLVRQNAPTGELFF	.	TRBV5-1	TRBJ2-2	.
TGTGCCAGTAGTATCCACAGGGGGCTTGGAGAGACCCAGTACTTC	CASSIHRGLGETQYF	TRBD1	TRBV19	TRBJ2-5	.
TGCGCCAGCAGCCGGGACACCAACACCGGGGAGCTGTTTTTT	CASSRDTNTGELFF	.	TRBV4-1	TRBJ2-2	.
TGTGCCAGCAGGGGTAGCACAGATACGCAGTATTTT	CASRGSTDTQYF	.	TRBV28	TRBJ2-3	.
TGTGCCAGCAGCCTCGGGTCCTATGGCTACACCTTC	CASSLGSYGYTF	.	TRBV7-2	TRBJ1-2	few
TGTGCCAGCAGAGCCGCCACCGGGGAGCTGTTTTTT	CASRAATGELFF	.	TRBV6-5	TRBJ2-2	.
TGTGCCAGCAGCTTCGGAGGTTACGAGCAGTACTTC	CASSFGGYEQYF	.	TRBV5-4	TRBJ2-7	.
TGCGCCAGCAGTCAATTTTTCTCAGGGGGCTGCAATCAGCCCCAGCATTTT	CASSQFFSGGCNQPQHF	TRBD1	TRBV23-1	TRBJ1-5	.
TGTGCCAGCAGCACGGGACAGCTATCTGGAAACACCATATATTTT	CASSTGQLSGNTIYF	TRBD1	TRBV5-4	TRBJ1-3	.
TGTGCCAGTAGTATCCTCCGGGGACAGGGCACTGAAGCTTTCTTT	CASSILRGQGTEAFF	TRBD1	TRBV19	TRBJ1-1	.
TGTGCCAGTCAGGTGGCTTACAATGAGCAGTTCTTC	CASQVAYNEQFF	.	TRBV25-1	TRBJ2-1	once
TGCGCCAGCAGCTTTGATTCTACCTCCTACAATGAGCAGTTCTTC	CASSFDSTSYNEQFF	.	TRBV5-1	TRBJ2-1	.
TGTGCCAGCAGCGGGCGGACAGGGGGTATAGCCGGGGAGCTGTTTTTT	CASSGRTGGIAGELFF	TRBD1	TRBV28	TRBJ2-2	.
TGTGCCAGCAGTGAAGCGGGTCAGACTAACTATGGCTACACCTTC	CASSEAGQTNYGYTF	.	TRBV6-1	TRBJ1-2	.
TGTGCCAGTAGTGAGCGAGGGACAGTAAACACAGATACGCAGTATTTT	CASSERGTVNTDTQYF	TRBD1	TRBV19	TRBJ2-3	.
TGTGCCAGCAGCCCCCGGCTCTCTATCGTATATTTT	CASSPRLSIVYF	.	TRBV11-2	TRBJ1-3	.
TGCGCCAGCAGTGACCAGTACGAGCAGTACTTC	CASSDQYEQYF	.	TRBV10-2	TRBJ2-7	.
TGTGCCAGCAGCCAATCCGTCGGGACAGGGAGAGATACGCAGTATTTT	CASSQSVGTGRDTQYF	TRBD1	TRBV4-2	TRBJ2-3	.
TGTGCCAGCAGGACGGCCTATGGCTACACCTTC	CASRTAYGYTF	.	TRBV28	TRBJ1-2	.
TGTGCCAGCAGCTTAGGACGGCCACCCTACGAGCAGTACTTC	CASSLGRPPYEQYF	.	TRBV5-8	TRBJ2-7	.
TGTGCCAGCAGTTTAGGGGGTGGGGCTGGGGGCTACACCTTC	CASSLGGGAGGYTF	.	TRBV28	TRBJ1-2	.
TGCGCCAGCAGCTTGGCCGAGTTTGGGTACACTGAAGCTTTCTTT	CASSLAEFGYTEAFF	.	TRBV5-1	TRBJ1-1	.
TGTGCCAGCAGCTTAGGAGGGGGGCCAGACTCACCCCTCCACTTT	CASSLGGGPDSPLHF	.	TRBV7-8	TRBJ1-6	.
TGTGCCAGCAAGGCAGACTATGGCTACACCTTC	CASKADYGYTF	.	TRBV6-6	TRBJ1-2	once
TGTGCCAGCAGTTCCGGGGAAAAGGAGTATTTT	CASSSGEKEYF	.	TRBV28	TRBJ1-5	few
TGTGCCAGCAGCTTAGATTGGGGAGGGTCGGATGGCTACACCTTC	CASSLDWGGSDGYTF	.	TRBV11-2	TRBJ1-2	.
TGTGCCAGCAGCTGGGCATCGCCAGCGGGAGATACGCAGTATTTT	CASSWASPAGDTQYF	.	TRBV5-6	TRBJ2-3	.
TGTGCCAGCAGCCATCCAAAGGGTGGACTGTTTTTT	CASSHPKGGLFF	.	TRBV14	TRBJ1-4	.
TGCGCCAGCAGCCCGCGGACAGGCTCTGGAAACACCATATATTTT	CASSPRTGSGNTIYF	TRBD1	TRBV5-1	TRBJ1-3	few
TGCGCCAGCAGTGGAAAAGGGGGGGAGCAGTACTTC	CASSGKGGEQYF	.	TRBV10-1	TRBJ2-7	once